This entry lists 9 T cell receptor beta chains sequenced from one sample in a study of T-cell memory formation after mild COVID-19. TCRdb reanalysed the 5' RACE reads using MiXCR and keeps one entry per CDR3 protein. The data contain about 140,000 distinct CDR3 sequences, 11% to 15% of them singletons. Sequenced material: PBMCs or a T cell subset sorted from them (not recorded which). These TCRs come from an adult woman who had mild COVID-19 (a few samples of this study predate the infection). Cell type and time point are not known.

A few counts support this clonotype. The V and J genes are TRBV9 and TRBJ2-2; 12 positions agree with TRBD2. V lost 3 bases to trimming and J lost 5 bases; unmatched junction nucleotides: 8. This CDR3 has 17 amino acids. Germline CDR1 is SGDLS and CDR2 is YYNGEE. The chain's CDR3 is CASSGVLAGGWTGELFF. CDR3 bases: TGTGCCAGCAGCGGGGTTCTAGCGGGAGGGTGGACCGGGGAGCTGTTTTTT.

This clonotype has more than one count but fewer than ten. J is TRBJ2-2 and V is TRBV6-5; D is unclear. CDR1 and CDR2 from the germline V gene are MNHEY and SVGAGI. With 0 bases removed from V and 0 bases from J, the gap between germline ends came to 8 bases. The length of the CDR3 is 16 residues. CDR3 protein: CASSYSPPPNTGELFF. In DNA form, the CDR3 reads TGTGCCAGCAGTTACTCCCCTCCTCCGAACACCGGGGAGCTGTTTTTT.

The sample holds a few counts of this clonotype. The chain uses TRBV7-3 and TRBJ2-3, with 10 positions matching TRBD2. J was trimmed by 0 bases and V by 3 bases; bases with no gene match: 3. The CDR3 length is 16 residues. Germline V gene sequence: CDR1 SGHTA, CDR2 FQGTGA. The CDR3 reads CASSLGLASSTDTQYF. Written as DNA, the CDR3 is TGTGCCAGCAGCTTGGGACTAGCGTCTAGCACAGATACGCAGTATTTT.

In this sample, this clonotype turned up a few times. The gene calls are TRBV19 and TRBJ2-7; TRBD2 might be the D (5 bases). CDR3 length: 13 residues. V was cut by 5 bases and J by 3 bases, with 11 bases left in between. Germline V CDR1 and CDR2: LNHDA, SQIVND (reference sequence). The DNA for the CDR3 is TGTGCCAGTAGTCCCCGGACTCTCTACGAGCAGTACTTC. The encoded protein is CASSPRTLYEQYF.

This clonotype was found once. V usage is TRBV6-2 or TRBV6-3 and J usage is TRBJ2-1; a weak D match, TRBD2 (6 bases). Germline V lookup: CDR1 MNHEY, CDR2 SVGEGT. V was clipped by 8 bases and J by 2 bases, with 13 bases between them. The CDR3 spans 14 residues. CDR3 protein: CASAWTNTYNEQFF. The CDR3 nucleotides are TGTGCCAGCGCCTGGACTAACACCTACAATGAGCAGTTCTTC.

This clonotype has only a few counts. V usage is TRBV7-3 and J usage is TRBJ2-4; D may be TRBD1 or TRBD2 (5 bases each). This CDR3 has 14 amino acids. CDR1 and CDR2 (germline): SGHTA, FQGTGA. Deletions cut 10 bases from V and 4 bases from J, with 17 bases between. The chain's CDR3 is CANSGTFRKNIQYF. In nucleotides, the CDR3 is TGTGCCAACTCAGGGACGTTCCGGAAAAACATTCAGTACTTC.

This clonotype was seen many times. CDR3 DNA sequence: TGCAGTGCTAGGGTGGGACAGGGCGACACAGATACGCAGTATTTT. Amino acids: CSARVGQGDTDTQYF. The V and J genes are TRBV20-1 and TRBJ2-3; 9 bases align to TRBD1. This CDR3 spans 15 amino acids. V was pared by 3 bases and J by 2 bases, with 6 bases of the junction left unmatched. The germline gives CDR1 DFQATT, CDR2 SNEGSKA (reference sequence).

The CDR3 reads CASSWDPDQPQHF. The CDR3 DNA reads TGTGCCAGCAGTTGGGATCCGGATCAGCCCCAGCATTTT. This chain joins TRBV6-2 or TRBV6-3 and TRBJ1-5; no reliable D call. The CDR3 is 13 amino acids. Germline-derived CDR1 and CDR2 are MNHEY and SVGEGT. Trimming left V 4 bases short and J 5 bases short, with 9 bases between.

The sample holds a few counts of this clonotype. The CDR3 protein is CSVRNSYEQYF. The DNA for the CDR3 is TGCAGCGTTCGGAACTCCTACGAGCAGTACTTC. The chain links TRBV29-1 to TRBJ2-7; D remains ambiguous. V lost 5 bases to trimming and J lost 0 bases, with 5 bases between them. Germline CDR1 SQVTM, CDR2 ANQGSEA. The CDR3 runs to 11 residues.